The rows below give T cell receptor beta chains drawn from one sample of a study of blood T cell repertoires in COVID-19. Assay used: immunoSEQ multiplex PCR; TCRdb lists only in-frame clones, some missing. The sample consists of under 250,000 clones, 86% of them appearing once. Sequences were obtained from peripheral blood. Receptors originate from a man aged 55 to 70 with acute or convalescent COVID-19. Both conserved end residues are part of each CDR3. Each record gives: V gene, clone size, D gene, J gene, CDR3 protein, CDR3 DNA. The D gene is left open where the match is weak. Size values are once, few and many counts, or a class for expanded clones, and some rows have none.

>TRBV5-4|NA|TRBD2|TRBJ2-4
CASSNAQRGSDIQYF
TGTGCCAGCAGCAACGCTCAGCGGGGGAGCGACATTCAGTACTTC
>TRBV7-2|NA|NA|TRBJ1-1
CASSPEWNTEAFF
TGTGCCAGCAGCCCCGAGTGGAACACTGAAGCTTTCTTT
>TRBV19|NA|TRBD1|TRBJ1-2
CASTPDRAWGYGYTF
TGTGCCAGCACACCGGACAGGGCGTGGGGCTATGGCTACACCTTC
>TRBV27|NA|TRBD2|TRBJ2-6
CASSLYGLAGRSGANVLTF
TGTGCCAGCAGTTTATACGGACTAGCGGGGCGCTCTGGGGCCAACGTCCTGACTTTC
>TRBV7-2|NA|TRBD1|TRBJ1-4
CASSYDRGTNEKLFF
TGTGCCAGCAGCTACGACAGGGGAACTAATGAAAAACTGTTTTTT
>TRBV7-6|NA|NA|TRBJ1-5
CASSLGPYSNQPQHF
TGTGCCAGCAGCTTAGGGCCTTATAGCAATCAGCCCCAGCATTTT
>TRBV29-1|NA|NA|TRBJ2-2
CSVEDPGKKTGELFF
TGCAGCGTTGAAGATCCAGGGAAAAAAACCGGGGAGCTGTTTTTT
>TRBV7-8|NA|TRBD1|TRBJ1-1
CASRTTGGPEAFF
TGTGCCAGCAGGACGACAGGGGGCCCTGAAGCTTTCTTT
>TRBV28|NA|TRBD1|TRBJ1-4
CASSSRGRTGPEKLFF
TGTGCCAGCAGCTCACGTGGTAGGACAGGGCCTGAAAAACTGTTTTTT
>TRBV5-6|NA|TRBD1|TRBJ1-2
CASSSVDRGGYGYTF
TGTGCCAGCAGCTCTGTGGACAGGGGAGGATATGGCTACACCTTC
>TRBV2|NA|NA|TRBJ1-5
CASSERSGKDQPQHF
TGTGCCAGCAGTGAAAGGTCAGGGAAGGATCAGCCCCAGCATTTT
>TRBV11-3|NA|TRBD2|TRBJ2-3
CASSRREGTQYF
TGTGCCAGCAGCCGCAGGGAGGGTACGCAGTATTTT
>TRBV12-3/TRBV12-4|once|NA|TRBJ2-4
CASSLRENIQYF
TGTGCCAGCAGTTTGAGGGAAAACATTCAGTACTTC
>TRBV19|NA|NA|TRBJ2-7
CASSTQTGTYEQYF
TGTGCCAGTAGTACCCAGACAGGCACCTACGAGCAGTACTTC
>TRBV9|few|TRBD1|TRBJ1-2
CASSTPGTEGYTF
TGTGCCAGCAGCACCCCCGGGACAGAAGGCTACACCTTC
>TRBV6-5|NA|TRBD1|TRBJ1-3
CASRRDRASNTIYF
TGTGCCAGCAGGCGGGACAGGGCTTCAAACACCATATATTTT
>TRBV6-4|once|TRBD1|TRBJ2-2
CASRRDRDTGELFF
TGTGCCAGCAGAAGAGACAGGGACACCGGGGAGCTGTTTTTT
>TRBV14|NA|NA|TRBJ2-3
CASSSLGRDTQYF
TGTGCCAGCAGCTCTTTGGGCCGGGATACGCAGTATTTT
>TRBV6-2/TRBV6-3|NA|TRBD2|TRBJ2-7
CASNPSGRVSYEQYF
TGTGCCAGCAACCCGAGCGGGAGGGTCTCCTACGAGCAGTACTTC
>TRBV4-3|NA|TRBD1|TRBJ1-6
CASSLAGTGGSPLHF
TGCGCCAGCAGCCTGGCCGGGACAGGAGGATCACCCCTCCACTTT
>TRBV7-3|NA|TRBD1|TRBJ2-2
CASSLTGTGYTGELFF
TGTGCCAGCAGCTTAACCGGGACAGGGTACACCGGGGAGCTGTTTTTT
>TRBV21-1|NA|NA|TRBJ1-6
CASTGTGENSPLHF
TGTGCCAGCACCGGGACAGGGGAAAATTCACCCCTCCACTTT
>TRBV5-5|NA|NA|TRBJ2-1
CASSLAGVNEQFF
TGTGCCAGCAGCTTGGCAGGGGTAAATGAGCAGTTCTTC
>TRBV7-2|NA|NA|TRBJ2-2
CASSLGGTGINTGELFF
TGTGCCAGCAGCTTAGGAGGCACGGGGATCAACACCGGGGAGCTGTTTTTT